This record looks at one T cell receptor beta chain sequence and its context. V was trimmed by 0 bases and J by 5 bases, leaving 12 bases between them. The CDR3 loop spans 14 amino acids. The germline V gene has CDR1 SGHRS and CDR2 YFSETQ. This sample stems from a study of low-dose radiotherapy and immunotherapy resistance in tumors. Study overall: Each two-week cycle included intravenous cyclophosphamide 200 mg/m2, given one day before radiation and immunotherapy.

Primers targeting TRAV and TRBV primed first-strand cDNA, covering alpha and beta chains. Over approximately 20 PCR cycles, TCRs were amplified from a constant-region primer and V-primer adapter. TCRdb re-derived calls from the reads in MiXCR, one entry per CDR3 protein. The table includes about 14,000 distinct CDR3 sequences, roughly 50% detected once. Eligible patients bore advanced solid tumors devoid of tumor-infiltrating lymphocytes. The TCR originated in a human donor with advanced metastatic prostate, ovarian, gallbladder or colorectal cancer (not recorded which). This table probably holds off-target reads from a library built for another chain. V usage is TRBV5-1 and J usage is TRBJ2-7; D unresolved. For the CDR3, the DNA is TGCGCCAGCAGCTTGGTTCCGGGTACCAACGAGCAGTACTTC. Its translation is CASSLVPGTNEQYF.